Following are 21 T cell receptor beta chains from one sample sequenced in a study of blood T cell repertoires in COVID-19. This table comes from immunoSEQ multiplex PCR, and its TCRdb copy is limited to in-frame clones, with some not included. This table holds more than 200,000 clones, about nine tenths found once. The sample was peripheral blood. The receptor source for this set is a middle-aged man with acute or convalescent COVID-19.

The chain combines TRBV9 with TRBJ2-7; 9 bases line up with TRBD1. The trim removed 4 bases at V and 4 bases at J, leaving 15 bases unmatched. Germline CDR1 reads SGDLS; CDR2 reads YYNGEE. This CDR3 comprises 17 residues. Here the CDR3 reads CASSPTNLLDRGYEQYF. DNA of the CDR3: TGTGCCAGCAGCCCAACAAACCTCCTGGACAGGGGTTACGAGCAGTACTTC.

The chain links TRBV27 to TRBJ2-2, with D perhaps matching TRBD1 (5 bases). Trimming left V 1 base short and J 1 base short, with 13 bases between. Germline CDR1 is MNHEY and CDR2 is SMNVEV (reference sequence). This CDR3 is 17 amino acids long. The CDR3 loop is CASSLYPRQGNTGELFF. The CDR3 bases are TGTGCCAGCAGTTTATATCCCCGGCAGGGGAACACCGGGGAGCTGTTTTTT.

In nucleotides, the CDR3 is TGTGCCAGCAGCCCAGGGATCGGGACTAGCGGGGGAAAGCAGTTCTTC. Its protein product is CASSPGIGTSGGKQFF. The rearrangement uses TRBV27 and TRBJ2-1; 14 bases line up with TRBD2. The germline CDR1 and CDR2 sequences are MNHEY and SMNVEV (reference sequence). The CDR3 contains 16 residues. J was trimmed by 11 bases and V by 6 bases; bases with no gene match: 12.

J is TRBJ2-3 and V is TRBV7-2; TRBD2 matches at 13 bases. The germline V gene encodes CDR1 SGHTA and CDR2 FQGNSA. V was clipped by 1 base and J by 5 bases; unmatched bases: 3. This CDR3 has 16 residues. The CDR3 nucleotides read TGTGCCAGCAGCTTAGGGAGACTAGCGGGGGGAGATACGCAGTATTTT. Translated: CASSLGRLAGGDTQYF.

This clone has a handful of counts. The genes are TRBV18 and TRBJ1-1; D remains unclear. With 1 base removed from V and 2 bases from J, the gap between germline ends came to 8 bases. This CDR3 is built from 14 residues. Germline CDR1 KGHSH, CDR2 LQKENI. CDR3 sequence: CASSPLEVNTEAFF. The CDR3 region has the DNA TGTGCCAGCTCACCACTTGAGGTAAACACTGAAGCTTTCTTT.

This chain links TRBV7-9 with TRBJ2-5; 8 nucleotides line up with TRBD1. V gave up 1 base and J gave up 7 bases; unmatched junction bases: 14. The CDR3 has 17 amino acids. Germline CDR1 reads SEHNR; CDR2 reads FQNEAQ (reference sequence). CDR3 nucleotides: TGTGCCAGCAGCTTAGGGGCCGGTACAGGGGGAATAGGGACCCAGTACTTC. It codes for CASSLGAGTGGIGTQYF.

CDR3 protein: CASSQGLAGGYETQYF. The CDR3 nucleotides are TGCGCCAGCAGCCAAGGACTAGCGGGGGGTTATGAGACCCAGTACTTC. The J gene is TRBJ2-5, the V gene TRBV4-1; TRBD2 aligns across 13 bases. The CDR3 contains 16 residues. The V gene's germline CDR1 is MGHRA and CDR2 YSYEKL. V lost 1 base to trimming and J lost 5 bases; unmatched junction nucleotides: 4.

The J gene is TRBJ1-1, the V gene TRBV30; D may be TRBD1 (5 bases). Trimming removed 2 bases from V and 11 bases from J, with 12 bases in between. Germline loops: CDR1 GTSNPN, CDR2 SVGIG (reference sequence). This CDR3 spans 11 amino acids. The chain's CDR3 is CAWSSGGRAFF. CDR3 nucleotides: TGTGCCTGGAGTTCCGGGGGAAGGGCTTTCTTT.

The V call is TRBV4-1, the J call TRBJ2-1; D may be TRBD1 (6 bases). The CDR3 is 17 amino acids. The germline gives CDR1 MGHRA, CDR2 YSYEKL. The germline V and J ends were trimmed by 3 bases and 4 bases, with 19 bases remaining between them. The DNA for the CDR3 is TGCGCCAGCAGCCAGAGGCCGGGTCCTCAGGGGTACAATGAGCAGTTCTTC. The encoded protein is CASSQRPGPQGYNEQFF.

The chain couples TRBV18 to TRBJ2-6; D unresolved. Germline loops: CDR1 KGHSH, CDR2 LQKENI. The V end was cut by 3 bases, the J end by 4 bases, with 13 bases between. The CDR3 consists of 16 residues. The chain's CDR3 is CASSPQSGFGANVLTF. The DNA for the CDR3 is TGTGCCAGCTCACCCCAATCGGGTTTCGGGGCCAACGTCCTGACTTTC. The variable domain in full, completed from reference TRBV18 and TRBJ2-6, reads NAGVMQNPRHLVRRRGQEARLRCSPMKGHSHVYWYRQLPEEGLKFMVYLQKENIIDESGMPKERFSAEFPKEGPSILRIQQVVRGDSAAYFCASSPQSGFGANVLTFGAGSRLTVL.

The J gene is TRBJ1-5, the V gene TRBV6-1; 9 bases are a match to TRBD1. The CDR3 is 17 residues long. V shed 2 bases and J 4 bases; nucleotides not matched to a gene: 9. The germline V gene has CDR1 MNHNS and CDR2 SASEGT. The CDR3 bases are TGTGCCAGCAGTGAACCTTTAGGGACAGGGCTGAATCAGCCCCAGCATTTT. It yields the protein CASSEPLGTGLNQPQHF.

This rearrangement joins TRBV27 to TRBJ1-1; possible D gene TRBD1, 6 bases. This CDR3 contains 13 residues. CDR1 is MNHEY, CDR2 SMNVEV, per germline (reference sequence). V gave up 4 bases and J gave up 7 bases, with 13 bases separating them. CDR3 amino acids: CASSSWTVNEAFF. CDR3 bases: TGTGCCAGCAGTTCCTGGACAGTTAATGAAGCTTTCTTT.

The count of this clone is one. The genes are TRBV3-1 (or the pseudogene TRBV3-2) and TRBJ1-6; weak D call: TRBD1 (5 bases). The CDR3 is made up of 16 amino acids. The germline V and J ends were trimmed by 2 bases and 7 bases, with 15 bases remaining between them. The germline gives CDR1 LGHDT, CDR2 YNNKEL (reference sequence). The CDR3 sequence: CASSQQVGTRNSPLHF. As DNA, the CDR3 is TGTGCCAGCAGCCAACAGGTTGGGACTCGGAATTCACCCCTCCACTTT.

The CDR3 here is CASSLEGQGAIDTQYF. In DNA, the CDR3 is TGCGCCAGCAGCTTGGAAGGACAGGGGGCAATAGATACGCAGTATTTT. This chain uses TRBV5-1 with TRBJ2-3; 11 bases fit TRBD1. This CDR3 has 16 residues. V shed 0 bases and J 5 bases; nucleotides not matched to a gene: 5. The germline CDR1 and CDR2 sequences are SGHRS and YFSETQ. The variable domain in full, completed from reference TRBV5-1 and TRBJ2-3, reads KAGVTQTPRYLIKTRGQQVTLSCSPISGHRSVSWYQQTPGQGLQFLFEYFSETQRNKGNFPGRFSGRQFSNSRSEMNVSTLELGDSALYLCASSLEGQGAIDTQYFGPGTRLTVL.

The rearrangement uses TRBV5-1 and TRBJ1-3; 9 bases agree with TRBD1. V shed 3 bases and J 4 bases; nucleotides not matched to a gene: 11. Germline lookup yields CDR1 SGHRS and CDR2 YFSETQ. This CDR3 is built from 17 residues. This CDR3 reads CASSSLPGQGTGNTIYF. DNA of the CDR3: TGCGCCAGCAGCTCCCTACCGGGACAGGGTACAGGAAACACCATATATTTT.

As DNA, the CDR3 is TGTGCCAGCAGCCCCCGAGTAGCGGGAGACACCGGGGAGCTGTTTTTT. Protein: CASSPRVAGDTGELFF. The genes are TRBV11-2 and TRBJ2-2; TRBD2 matches 9 bases. Germline CDR1 SGHAT, CDR2 FQNNGV. This CDR3 is 16 amino acids long. The V and J ends lost 5 bases and 3 bases, in that order; junction bases with no gene match: 7. Full variable domain (outside the CDR3, taken from reference TRBV11-2 and TRBJ2-2): EAGVAQSPRYKIIEKRQSVAFWCNPISGHATLYWYQQILGQGPKLLIQFQNNGVVDDSQLPKDRFSAERLKGVDSTLKIQPAKLEDSAVYLCASSPRVAGDTGELFFGEGSRLTVL.

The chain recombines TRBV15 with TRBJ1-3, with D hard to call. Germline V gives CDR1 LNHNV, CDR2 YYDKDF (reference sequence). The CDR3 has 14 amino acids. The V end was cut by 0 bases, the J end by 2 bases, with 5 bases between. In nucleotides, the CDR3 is TGTGCCACCAGCAGAGATATCGCTGGAAACACCATATATTTT. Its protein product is CATSRDIAGNTIYF.

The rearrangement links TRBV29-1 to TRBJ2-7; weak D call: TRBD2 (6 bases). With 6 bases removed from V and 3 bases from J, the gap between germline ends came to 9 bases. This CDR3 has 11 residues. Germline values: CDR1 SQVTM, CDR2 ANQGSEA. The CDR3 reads CSVGTFYEQYF. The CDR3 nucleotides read TGCAGCGTCGGGACTTTCTACGAGCAGTACTTC.

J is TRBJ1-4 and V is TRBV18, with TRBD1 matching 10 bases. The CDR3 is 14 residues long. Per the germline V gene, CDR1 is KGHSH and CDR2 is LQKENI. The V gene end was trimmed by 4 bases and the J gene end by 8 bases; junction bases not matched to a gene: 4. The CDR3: CASSLGTGAEKLFF. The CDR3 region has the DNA TGTGCCAGCTCACTGGGGACAGGGGCGGAAAAACTGTTTTTT.

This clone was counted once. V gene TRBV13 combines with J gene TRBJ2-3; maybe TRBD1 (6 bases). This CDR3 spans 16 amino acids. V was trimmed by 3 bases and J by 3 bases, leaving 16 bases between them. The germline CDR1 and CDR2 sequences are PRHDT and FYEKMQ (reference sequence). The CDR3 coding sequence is TGTGCCAGCAGCTTGGGGCGAACAGGGACAACAGATACGCAGTATTTT. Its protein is CASSLGRTGTTDTQYF.

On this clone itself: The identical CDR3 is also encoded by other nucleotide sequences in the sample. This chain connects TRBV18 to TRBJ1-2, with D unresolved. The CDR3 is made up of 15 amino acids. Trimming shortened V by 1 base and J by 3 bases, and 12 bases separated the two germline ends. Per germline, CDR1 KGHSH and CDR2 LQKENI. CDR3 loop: CASSPRSTGDYGYTF. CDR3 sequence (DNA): TGTGCCAGCTCACCACGAAGCACGGGAGACTATGGCTACACCTTC.